These 20 T cell receptor beta chains were sequenced from one sample in a study of CD8 T cells in ankylosing spondylitis. Study-wide findings and caveats: Blood of patients with ankylosing spondylitis appeared to be characterized by a TCR beta motif of several highly homologous variants.

TCRdb re-derived calls from the 5' RACE reads in MiXCR, one entry per CDR3 protein. Of approximately 540,000 distinct CDR3 sequences listed, approximately 12% are singletons. Their recognized antigens are unknown. The sequencing input was blood, either unsorted or a sorted T cell fraction (not recorded which). The origin of the receptors is a male donor with ankylosing spondylitis.

This clonotype was counted many times. This chain uses TRBV2 with TRBJ2-1; D gene unclear. V was pared by 1 base and J by 3 bases, with 10 bases between. CDR3 length: 15 residues. Looked up from germline, CDR1 is SNHLY and CDR2 is FYNNEI. In nucleotides, the CDR3 is TGTGCCAGCAGTGAAGTGAGTTTGCTCTACAATGAGCAGTTCTTC. It is translated as CASSEVSLLYNEQFF.

The rearrangement links TRBV7-9 to TRBJ2-3; 11 bases match TRBD2. With V trimmed by 4 bases and J by 4 bases, 4 bases remained unmatched. The CDR3 is 15 amino acids. Germline values: CDR1 SEHNR, CDR2 FQNEAQ (reference sequence). This chain's CDR3 is CASSSGTSGPDTQYF. The CDR3 DNA follows: TGTGCCAGCAGCTCCGGGACTAGCGGACCAGATACGCAGTATTTT.

This clonotype came up many times. The genes are TRBV6-1 and TRBJ2-3; 8 positions agree with TRBD1. V gave up 2 bases and J gave up 3 bases; unmatched junction bases: 1. This CDR3 contains 14 residues. Germline assignment: CDR1 MNHNS and CDR2 SASEGT. In DNA form, the CDR3 reads TGTGCCAGCAGTGAAACAGGGGGTACAGATACGCAGTATTTT. Translation: CASSETGGTDTQYF.

J is TRBJ2-1 and V is TRBV27; no firm D call. V gave up 5 bases and J gave up 3 bases, with 11 bases separating them. CDR3 length: 14 residues. Germline V lookup: CDR1 MNHEY, CDR2 SMNVEV (reference sequence). The CDR3 DNA reads TGTGCCAGCAGTGAGCAATCCTTCTACAATGAGCAGTTCTTC. As protein: CASSEQSFYNEQFF.

This clonotype was counted between two and nine times. The chain combines TRBV20-1 with TRBJ2-2; no reliable D call. CDR3 size: 16 residues. V was clipped by 0 bases and J by 2 bases, with 13 bases between them. The V gene's germline CDR1 is DFQATT and CDR2 SNEGSKA (reference sequence). The CDR3 region is CSARESFGFNTGELFF. The CDR3 region has the DNA TGCAGTGCTAGAGAGTCATTCGGTTTCAACACCGGGGAGCTGTTTTTT.

The rearrangement links TRBV29-1 to TRBJ2-7, with 12 nucleotides matching TRBD2. CDR1 SQVTM and CDR2 ANQGSEA come from the germline V gene. Trimming took 5 bases from V and 1 from J; bases not matched to a gene: 3. The CDR3 is made up of 14 amino acids. The DNA of the CDR3 is TGCAGCGTTAATGGACTAGCGGGATCCTACGAGCAGTACTTC. This encodes CSVNGLAGSYEQYF.

This clonotype was counted a few times. The V call is TRBV20-1, the J call TRBJ1-1; D may be TRBD1 (6 bases). CDR3 size: 17 residues. Trimming cost V 0 bases and J 2 bases, with 19 bases left between them. CDR1 and CDR2 (germline): DFQATT, SNEGSKA (reference sequence). The CDR3: CSARDPGAGHHNTEAFF. The CDR3, as DNA: TGCAGTGCTAGAGATCCTGGGGCGGGACATCATAACACTGAAGCTTTCTTT.

This clonotype was counted only a few times. V and J are TRBV7-2 and TRBJ2-5, with 12 nucleotides matching TRBD2. Germline-derived CDR1 and CDR2 are SGHTA and FQGNSA. The CDR3 totals 16 residues. V lost 5 bases and J lost 3; bases outside the gene matches: 7. The CDR3 DNA sequence: TGTGCCAGCAGCCAAGCCCCTAGCGGGAGGGAAGAGACCCAGTACTTC. This translates into CASSQAPSGREETQYF.

This clonotype was seen only a few times. The rearrangement links TRBV10-1 to TRBJ2-5; D may be TRBD2 (6 bases). V shed 6 bases and J shed 5 bases, with 13 bases lying between them. The germline CDR1 and CDR2 sequences are WNHNN and SYGVQD (reference sequence). The CDR3 spans 13 residues. CDR3 in amino acids: CASSPGERETQYF. The CDR3 region has the DNA TGCGCCAGCAGCCCGGGAGAGCGGGAGACCCAGTACTTC.

This clonotype was counted ten times or more. This sequence joins TRBV7-8 and TRBJ2-1, with 7 positions matching TRBD1. After removal of 3 bases from V and 6 bases from J, the junction contained 2 bases not matched to a gene. Germline V gene lookup returns CDR1 SGHVS and CDR2 FQNEAQ. This CDR3 comprises 13 residues. The CDR3 reads CASSFDRVNEQFF. DNA for the CDR3: TGTGCCAGCAGCTTCGACAGGGTCAATGAGCAGTTCTTC. Full variable domain (outside the CDR3, taken from reference TRBV7-8 and TRBJ2-1): GAGVSQSPRYKVAKRGQDVALRCDPISGHVSLFWYQQALGQGPEFLTYFQNEAQLDKSGLPSDRFFAERPEGSVSTLKIQRTQQEDSAVYLCASSFDRVNEQFFGPGTRLTVL.

The V call is TRBV12-3 or TRBV12-4, the J call TRBJ1-5; D may be TRBD1 (5 bases). This CDR3 has 18 residues. The germline V and J ends were trimmed by 3 bases and 2 bases, with 20 bases remaining between them. DNA for the CDR3: TGTGCCAGCAGTTTGGGCTTCAGGGATTCAGGTGGCAATCAGCCCCAGCATTTT. Its protein product is CASSLGFRDSGGNQPQHF.

This clonotype came up many times. The chain links TRBV5-1 to TRBJ2-3; no clear D gene. The length of the CDR3 is 16 residues. Per the germline V gene, CDR1 is SGHRS and CDR2 is YFSETQ. V gave up 0 bases and J gave up 0 bases, with 11 bases separating them. The CDR3 sequence is CASSLGQYTSTDTQYF. The CDR3, as DNA: TGCGCCAGCAGCTTGGGTCAGTACACTAGCACAGATACGCAGTATTTT.

The sample holds one count of this clonotype. The chain employs TRBV5-1 and TRBJ2-1; 8 bases match TRBD2. Germline CDR1 SGHRS, CDR2 YFSETQ. The J segment lost 5 bases and the V segment lost 4 bases, leaving 5 bases of the junction unmatched. The CDR3 extends over 14 amino acids. CDR3 protein: CASSLSGINNEQFF. The CDR3, as DNA: TGCGCCAGCAGCCTTAGCGGGATTAACAATGAGCAGTTCTTC.

This clonotype was picked up a small number of times. This CDR3 reads CASSLGRATNEKLFF. As DNA, the CDR3 is TGCGCCAGCAGCTTAGGCCGAGCAACTAATGAAAAACTGTTTTTT. This chain joins TRBV5-1 and TRBJ1-4; D call uncertain. Trimming removed 2 bases at V and 0 bases at J, with 8 bases between. This CDR3 has 15 amino acids. The germline gives CDR1 SGHRS, CDR2 YFSETQ.

In its sample, this clonotype was seen many times. The chain links TRBV12-3 or TRBV12-4 to TRBJ2-1, with 7 bases identical to TRBD2. The V and J ends lost 6 bases and 7 bases, in that order; junction bases with no gene match: 15. The CDR3 extends over 16 amino acids. This chain's CDR3 is CASSSRGGRASNEQFF. CDR3 sequence (DNA): TGTGCCAGCAGCAGTCGTGGGGGGAGGGCCAGTAATGAGCAGTTCTTC.

This clonotype was counted at least ten times. The chain combines TRBV7-9 with TRBJ2-2; TRBD2 is a possible D gene (6 bases). V shed 1 base and J shed 6 bases, with 12 bases lying between them. This CDR3 region has 15 residues. Germline-derived CDR1 and CDR2 are SEHNR and FQNEAQ (reference sequence). CDR3 loop: CASSLGGSGPGELFF. CDR3 nucleotide sequence: TGTGCCAGCAGCTTAGGGGGCAGCGGGCCCGGGGAGCTGTTTTTT. Full variable domain (outside the CDR3, taken from reference TRBV7-9 and TRBJ2-2): DTGVSQNPRHKITKRGQNVTFRCDPISEHNRLYWYRQTLGQGPEFLTYFQNEAQLEKSRLLSDRFSAERPKGSFSTLEIQRTEQGDSAMYLCASSLGGSGPGELFFGEGSRLTVL.

This chain joins TRBV19 and TRBJ2-2; 8 bases align to TRBD1. The CDR3 has 15 residues. V gave up 8 bases and J gave up 2 bases; unmatched junction bases: 7. Germline-derived CDR1 and CDR2 are LNHDA and SQIVND (reference sequence). The CDR3 is CASGPGGSNTGELFF. In DNA, the CDR3 is TGTGCCAGTGGCCCAGGGGGCTCAAACACCGGGGAGCTGTTTTTT.

This clonotype was seen only a few times. The junction does not match germline at one end; this may be a read error. The chain joins TRBV27 to TRBJ2-7, with TRBD1 as a possible D gene (6 bases). Germline values: CDR1 MNHEY, CDR2 SMNVEV (reference sequence). This CDR3 is 16 amino acids long. The CDR3 bases are TGTGCCAGCAGTTTAGGGGGCATTGGCTCCGGCTTGAAAGTAGTCTTC. It translates to CASSLGGIGSGLKVVF.

This clonotype has more than one count but fewer than ten. The chain uses TRBV4-1 and TRBJ1-2; 7 bases are a match to TRBD1. Germline lookup yields CDR1 MGHRA and CDR2 YSYEKL. V dropped 2 bases and J dropped 2; count of bases not matched to a gene: 5. This CDR3 spans 15 amino acids. The chain's CDR3 is CASSQTPGQNYGYTF. The CDR3 nucleotides read TGCGCCAGCAGCCAAACTCCGGGACAGAACTATGGCTACACCTTC.

In its sample, this clonotype was seen many times. The gene calls are TRBV5-1 and TRBJ1-1; the D is unclear. Trimming removed 1 base from V and 0 bases from J, with 7 bases in between. The CDR3 totals 14 residues. CDR1 is SGHRS and CDR2 is YFSETQ in the germline V gene. CDR3 protein: CASSLKTVNTEAFF. CDR3 sequence (DNA): TGCGCCAGCAGCTTGAAAACAGTGAACACTGAAGCTTTCTTT.